A single sample gave rise to the 12 T cell receptor beta chains below, sequenced in a study of blood T cell repertoires in COVID-19. TCRdb's table, derived via immunoSEQ multiplex PCR, lists solely in-frame clones and lacks some. In the table there are roughly 180,000 clones, approximately 90% of which are singletons. Sequencing was done on a sample of peripheral blood. The receptors shown here come from a man between 70 and 80 years old with active or convalescent COVID-19.

V gene TRBV24-1 combines with J gene TRBJ1-5; 7 bases are shared with TRBD1. V lost 4 bases and J lost 4; bases outside the gene matches: 12. Germline CDR1 and CDR2: KGHDR and SFDVKD. The CDR3 is 17 amino acids. The CDR3 region has the DNA TGTGCCACCAGTGACGGCCCGGTGACAGGGTTGAATCAGCCCCAGCATTTT. Protein sequence: CATSDGPVTGLNQPQHF.

V is TRBV6-5 and J is TRBJ1-1; 8 bases align to TRBD1. CDR1 is MNHEY and CDR2 is SVGAGI in the germline V gene. After removal of 6 bases from V and 1 base from J, the junction contained 4 bases not matched to a gene. CDR3 length: 14 amino acids. As DNA, the CDR3 is TGTGCCAGCAGAACCGGGACAGGGAACACTGAAGCTTTCTTT. Translating gives CASRTGTGNTEAFF.

The genes are TRBV30 and TRBJ1-5; 8 bases fit TRBD1. The CDR3 spans 16 residues. With 3 bases clipped from V and 7 bases from J, the junction kept 14 bases outside the gene matches. Germline V lookup: CDR1 GTSNPN, CDR2 SVGIG (reference sequence). DNA of the CDR3: TGTGCCTGGAGCTCCGGACCTCAGGGGGCCGGACAGCCCCAGCATTTT. Its protein is CAWSSGPQGAGQPQHF. The variable domain in full, completed from reference TRBV30 and TRBJ1-5, reads SQTIHQWPATLVQPVGSPLSLECTVEGTSNPNLYWYRQAAGRGLQLLFYSVGIGQISSEVPQNLSASRPQDRQFILSSKKLLLSDSGFYLCAWSSGPQGAGQPQHFGDGTRLSIL.

This sequence joins TRBV30 and TRBJ1-2; D unresolved. Trimming shortened V by 0 bases and J by 1 base, and 15 bases separated the two germline ends. The germline gives CDR1 GTSNPN, CDR2 SVGIG (reference sequence). This CDR3 has 16 residues. The CDR3 loop is CAWSVGIVASNYGYTF. The CDR3 bases are TGTGCCTGGAGTGTAGGTATCGTGGCTAGTAACTATGGCTACACCTTC.

The V and J genes are TRBV6-1 and TRBJ2-7, with TRBD2 matching over 10 bases. Per the germline V gene, CDR1 is MNHNS and CDR2 is SASEGT. The length of the CDR3 is 17 residues. V trimming: 4 bases; J trimming: 2 bases; junction bases outside the gene matches: 11. The CDR3 protein is CASSGTSGDRNPYEQYF. As DNA, the CDR3 is TGTGCCAGCAGTGGCACTAGCGGGGACAGAAACCCCTACGAGCAGTACTTC.

The CDR3 DNA follows: TGTGCCAGCAGCCAAGACAGGGGAAACTACGAGCAGTACTTC. Translating it yields CASSQDRGNYEQYF. The chain is built from TRBV14 and TRBJ2-7; possible D gene TRBD1, 6 bases. Trimming removed 0 bases from V and 3 bases from J, with 9 bases in between. CDR1 and CDR2 from the germline V gene are SGHDN and FVKESK. This CDR3 has 14 residues.

Turning to this clone: Sequence at one end of the junction differs from germline and may be a read error. The V and J genes are TRBV7-9 and TRBJ2-3; 8 nucleotides match TRBD2. This CDR3 comprises 16 residues. CDR1 is SEHNR and CDR2 is FQNEAQ in the germline V gene (reference sequence). The CDR3 sequence is CASSLAGALLYDTQYF. The CDR3 bases are TGTGCCAGCAGCCTAGCGGGCGCACTCCTCTACGATACGCAGTATTTT.

V gene TRBV7-6 combines with J gene TRBJ2-2, with 7 nucleotides matching TRBD2. The CDR3 extends over 17 amino acids. The J segment lost 4 bases and the V segment lost 2 bases, leaving 10 bases of the junction unmatched. The germline V gene has CDR1 SGHVS and CDR2 FNYEAQ. The CDR3 sequence is CASSLNRAGEATGELFF. The DNA of the CDR3 is TGTGCCAGCAGCTTAAATCGGGCGGGAGAAGCCACCGGGGAGCTGTTTTTT.

A single count supports this clone. This chain joins TRBV18 and TRBJ2-2, with 8 bases lining up with TRBD2. J lost 3 bases, V lost 4 bases, and 13 bases had no gene match. Germline CDR1 KGHSH, CDR2 LQKENI. The CDR3 consists of 18 residues. The CDR3 here is CASSLKKVSGIYTGELFF. In DNA, the CDR3 is TGTGCCAGCTCACTCAAGAAGGTTAGCGGGATCTACACCGGGGAGCTGTTTTTT.

The genes are TRBV25-1 and TRBJ2-5; 12 bases agree with TRBD1. The CDR3 length is 15 residues. Germline V gene lookup returns CDR1 MGHDK and CDR2 SYGVNS. With 5 bases clipped from V and 4 bases from J, the junction kept 5 bases outside the gene matches. The DNA for the CDR3 is TGTGCCAGCAGTCCGGGACAGGGGGCGCGAGAGACCCAGTACTTC. Translation: CASSPGQGARETQYF.

This rearrangement joins TRBV18 to TRBJ1-2; maybe TRBD1 (6 bases). Germline lookup yields CDR1 KGHSH and CDR2 LQKENI. CDR3 size: 16 residues. The V end lost 3 bases, the J end lost 4 bases, and 18 bases lay between the germline ends. CDR3 coding DNA: TGTGCCAGCTCACCCACGATTGGACAGCCCACCTATGGCTACACCTTC. Protein: CASSPTIGQPTYGYTF.

This chain joins TRBV27 and TRBJ2-1; TRBD2 matches at 10 bases. Germline-derived CDR1 and CDR2 are MNHEY and SMNVEV (reference sequence). Unmatched junction bases numbered 3, after V lost 1 base and J lost 0 bases. The CDR3 consists of 17 residues. The CDR3 sequence is CASSLWGLASSYNEQFF. The CDR3 nucleotides are TGTGCCAGCAGTTTATGGGGACTAGCGAGCTCCTACAATGAGCAGTTCTTC.